These 2 T cell receptor beta chains were sequenced from one sample in a study of T-cell reconstitution after alpha-beta-depleted transplantation in children. The TCRbeta library incorporated unique molecular identifiers. TCRdb processed the PCR reads anew with MiXCR; each CDR3 protein has one entry. This sample yields some 390,000 distinct CDR3 sequences, of which over 20% are seen a single time; 3.5% to 4% belongs to the top ten. This material consisted of PBMCs from the stem cell graft donor, taken from the stem cell graft. All receptors come from a human donor who donated a stem cell graft to a child with acute myeloid leukemia.

This clonotype has a handful of counts. This chain uses TRBV12-3 or TRBV12-4 with TRBJ2-7; 8 positions match TRBD2. V shed 4 bases, J shed 2 bases, and the junction held 13 bases outside the gene matches. CDR3 length: 17 amino acids. CDR3: CASSYSLGGRTTYEQYF. The DNA of the CDR3 is TGTGCCAGCAGTTACTCTCTGGGCGGGAGGACCACCTACGAGCAGTACTTC.

V and J are TRBV7-3 and TRBJ2-3, with 9 bases aligning to TRBD2. The CDR3 extends over 15 amino acids. The germline CDR1 and CDR2 sequences are SGHTA and FQGTGA. V lost 0 bases to trimming and J lost 5 bases; unmatched junction nucleotides: 3. CDR3: CASSLTATSGDTQYF. The CDR3 DNA is TGTGCCAGCAGCTTAACGGCGACTAGCGGAGATACGCAGTATTTT.